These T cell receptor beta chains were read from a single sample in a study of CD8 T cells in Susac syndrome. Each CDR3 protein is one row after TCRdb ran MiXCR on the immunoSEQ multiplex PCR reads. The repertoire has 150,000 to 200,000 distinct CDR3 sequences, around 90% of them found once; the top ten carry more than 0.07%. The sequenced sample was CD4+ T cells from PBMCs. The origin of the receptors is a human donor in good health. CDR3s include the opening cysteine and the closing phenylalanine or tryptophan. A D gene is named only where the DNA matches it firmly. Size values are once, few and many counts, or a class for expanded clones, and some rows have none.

CDR3aa: CASSWGAGPTYEQYF
CDR3nt: TGTGCCAGCAGCTGGGGCGCGGGGCCTACCTACGAGCAGTACTTC
j_gene: TRBJ2-7
abundance: NA
d_gene: NA
v_gene: TRBV5-4
len: 15

CDR3aa: CAWSWGSVTGTEAFF
CDR3nt: TGTGCCTGGAGTTGGGGCAGCGTAACGGGGACTGAAGCTTTCTTT
j_gene: TRBJ1-1
abundance: NA
d_gene: NA
v_gene: TRBV30
len: 15

CDR3aa: CASSGGTVYTEAFF
CDR3nt: TGTGCCAGCAGCGGAGGGACCGTCTACACTGAAGCTTTCTTT
j_gene: TRBJ1-1
abundance: few
d_gene: NA
v_gene: TRBV7-9
len: 14

CDR3aa: CASSLALGQGSEGYTF
CDR3nt: TGCGCCAGCAGCTTGGCCCTGGGACAGGGGTCCGAAGGCTACACCTTC
j_gene: TRBJ1-2
abundance: NA
d_gene: TRBD1
v_gene: TRBV5-1
len: 16

CDR3aa: CSALIPADQRTAFF
CDR3nt: TGCAGTGCTCTAATTCCTGCGGACCAACGCACGGCTTTCTTT
j_gene: TRBJ1-1
abundance: NA
d_gene: NA
v_gene: TRBV20-1
len: 14

CDR3aa: CATRGEKAGANVLTF
CDR3nt: TGCGCCACCAGGGGTGAGAAAGCAGGGGCCAACGTCCTGACTTTC
j_gene: TRBJ2-6
abundance: NA
d_gene: NA
v_gene: TRBV5-1
len: 15

CDR3aa: CASSYTRESPLHF
CDR3nt: TGTGCCAGCAGTTACACTAGGGAATCACCCCTCCACTTT
j_gene: TRBJ1-6
abundance: NA
d_gene: NA
v_gene: TRBV11-3
len: 13

CDR3aa: CASSVGGGNAKNIQYF
CDR3nt: TGTGCCAGCAGCGTAGGCGGGGGTAACGCCAAAAACATTCAGTACTTC
j_gene: TRBJ2-4
abundance: NA
d_gene: TRBD2
v_gene: TRBV9
len: 16

CDR3aa: CAWRTPHTVHQPQHF
CDR3nt: TGTGCCTGGAGGACCCCTCACACGGTTCATCAGCCCCAGCATTTT
j_gene: TRBJ1-5
abundance: once
d_gene: NA
v_gene: TRBV30
len: 15

CDR3aa: CAISPAGNTEAFF
CDR3nt: TGTGCCATCAGTCCCGCCGGGAACACTGAAGCTTTCTTT
j_gene: TRBJ1-1
abundance: NA
d_gene: NA
v_gene: TRBV10-3
len: 13

CDR3aa: CASSPRTGSETQYF
CDR3nt: TGTGCCAGCTCACCACGGACAGGGTCCGAGACCCAGTACTTC
j_gene: TRBJ2-5
abundance: NA
d_gene: TRBD1
v_gene: TRBV18
len: 14

CDR3aa: CSGDRGDQETQYF
CDR3nt: TGCAGCGGAGACAGGGGCGACCAAGAGACCCAGTACTTC
j_gene: TRBJ2-5
abundance: NA
d_gene: TRBD1
v_gene: TRBV29-1
len: 13

CDR3aa: CASSLNQGVGETQYF
CDR3nt: TGTGCCAGCAGCTTAAATCAGGGGGTAGGCGAGACCCAGTACTTC
j_gene: TRBJ2-5
abundance: NA
d_gene: TRBD1
v_gene: TRBV7-3
len: 15

CDR3aa: CASTIGQGAYNEQFF
CDR3nt: TGTGCCAGCACCATTGGACAGGGGGCCTACAATGAGCAGTTCTTC
j_gene: TRBJ2-1
abundance: NA
d_gene: TRBD1
v_gene: TRBV5-4
len: 15

CDR3aa: CASSRTGGMDAFF
CDR3nt: TGTGCCAGCAGTCGGACAGGGGGAATGGATGCTTTCTTT
j_gene: TRBJ1-1
abundance: NA
d_gene: TRBD1
v_gene: TRBV2
len: 13

CDR3aa: CASSYPNQETQYF
CDR3nt: TGTGCCAGCAGTTACCCCAACCAAGAGACCCAGTACTTC
j_gene: TRBJ2-5
abundance: NA
d_gene: NA
v_gene: TRBV6-6
len: 13

CDR3aa: CASIRGTGGYNEQFF
CDR3nt: TGTGCCAGCATTAGGGGGACAGGGGGCTACAATGAGCAGTTCTTC
j_gene: TRBJ2-1
abundance: NA
d_gene: TRBD1
v_gene: TRBV2
len: 15

CDR3aa: CASSLDRETTGGYTF
CDR3nt: TGTGCCAGCAGCTTAGACAGGGAAACAACTGGAGGCTACACCTTC
j_gene: TRBJ1-2
abundance: once
d_gene: NA
v_gene: TRBV7-2
len: 15

CDR3aa: CASSPSRGNQPQHF
CDR3nt: TGTGCCAGCAGCCCGAGTCGCGGCAATCAGCCCCAGCATTTT
j_gene: TRBJ1-5
abundance: NA
d_gene: NA
v_gene: TRBV13
len: 14

CDR3aa: CASSLETYEQYF
CDR3nt: TGCGCCAGCAGCTTGGAAACCTACGAGCAGTACTTC
j_gene: TRBJ2-7
abundance: NA
d_gene: NA
v_gene: TRBV5-1
len: 12

CDR3aa: CASSRTFQETQYF
CDR3nt: TGTGCCAGCTCACGGACGTTCCAAGAGACCCAGTACTTC
j_gene: TRBJ2-5
abundance: NA
d_gene: NA
v_gene: TRBV18
len: 13

CDR3aa: CASSGGLGKGDTQYF
CDR3nt: TGTGCCAGCAGCGGGGGACTCGGCAAGGGAGATACGCAGTATTTT
j_gene: TRBJ2-3
abundance: NA
d_gene: NA
v_gene: TRBV2
len: 15

CDR3aa: CASSPRGSRDTGELFF
CDR3nt: TGTGCCAGCAGCCCCCGAGGCAGCCGGGACACCGGGGAGCTGTTTTTT
j_gene: TRBJ2-2
abundance: NA
d_gene: NA
v_gene: TRBV7-3
len: 16

CDR3aa: CASSVLGLSNQPQHF
CDR3nt: TGTGCCAGCAGCGTATTGGGACTGAGCAATCAGCCCCAGCATTTT
j_gene: TRBJ1-5
abundance: NA
d_gene: NA
v_gene: TRBV9
len: 15

CDR3aa: CASSVGSGGVKTQYF
CDR3nt: TGTGCCAGCAGCGTAGGGAGCGGGGGGGTAAAGACCCAGTACTTC
j_gene: TRBJ2-5
abundance: NA
d_gene: TRBD2
v_gene: TRBV9
len: 15

CDR3aa: CASSMSSGSNEQFF
CDR3nt: TGTGCCAGTAGTATGTCTAGCGGGAGCAATGAGCAGTTCTTC
j_gene: TRBJ2-1
abundance: NA
d_gene: TRBD2
v_gene: TRBV19
len: 14

CDR3aa: CASSLRSGLQETQYF
CDR3nt: TGTGCCAGCAGTTTGCGTAGCGGGCTCCAAGAGACCCAGTACTTC
j_gene: TRBJ2-5
abundance: NA
d_gene: TRBD2
v_gene: TRBV28
len: 15

CDR3aa: CASSVLPRAGELFF
CDR3nt: TGTGCCAGCAGTGTACTACCCAGGGCCGGGGAGCTGTTTTTT
j_gene: TRBJ2-2
abundance: once
d_gene: NA
v_gene: TRBV6-1
len: 14

CDR3aa: CSASLVQGPRNQPQHF
CDR3nt: TGCAGTGCTAGCTTGGTCCAGGGCCCCCGAAATCAGCCCCAGCATTTT
j_gene: TRBJ1-5
abundance: NA
d_gene: NA
v_gene: TRBV20-1
len: 16

CDR3aa: CASSSTGTSGDTQYF
CDR3nt: TGCGCCAGCAGTTCCACCGGGACTAGCGGAGATACGCAGTATTTT
j_gene: TRBJ2-3
abundance: NA
d_gene: TRBD2
v_gene: TRBV5-1
len: 15

CDR3aa: CASSQDQTAIGGYTF
CDR3nt: TGTGCCAGCAGCCAAGATCAGACAGCCATCGGGGGCTACACCTTC
j_gene: TRBJ1-2
abundance: NA
d_gene: NA
v_gene: TRBV14
len: 15

CDR3aa: CASTLGLAGETQYF
CDR3nt: TGTGCCAGCACCCTGGGACTAGCGGGAGAGACCCAGTACTTC
j_gene: TRBJ2-5
abundance: NA
d_gene: TRBD2
v_gene: TRBV7-2
len: 14

CDR3aa: CASSRISAGGYEQYF
CDR3nt: TGTGCCAGCAGTCGAATTAGTGCAGGGGGCTACGAGCAGTACTTC
j_gene: TRBJ2-7
abundance: NA
d_gene: TRBD1
v_gene: TRBV27
len: 15

CDR3aa: CASSQDLGLAGVEQFF
CDR3nt: TGTGCCAGCAGCCAAGATCTGGGGCTAGCGGGAGTTGAGCAGTTCTTC
j_gene: TRBJ2-1
abundance: NA
d_gene: TRBD2
v_gene: TRBV3-1
len: 16

CDR3aa: CASSQEGSRTYEQYF
CDR3nt: TGTGCCAGCAGCCAAGAAGGCTCCCGGACCTACGAGCAGTACTTC
j_gene: TRBJ2-7
abundance: NA
d_gene: NA
v_gene: TRBV3-1
len: 15

CDR3aa: CASSPGTGGKQYF
CDR3nt: TGTGCCAGCAGCCCCGGGACAGGGGGGAAGCAGTACTTC
j_gene: TRBJ2-7
abundance: NA
d_gene: TRBD1
v_gene: TRBV7-2
len: 13

CDR3aa: CASRLNWGTYEQYF
CDR3nt: TGCGCCAGCAGACTTAATTGGGGCACCTACGAGCAGTACTTC
j_gene: TRBJ2-7
abundance: NA
d_gene: NA
v_gene: TRBV5-1
len: 14

CDR3aa: CASTPTLQATAPKYF
CDR3nt: TGCGCCAGCACCCCCACCCTCCAGGCGACGGCCCCGAAGTACTTC
j_gene: TRBJ2-7
abundance: once
d_gene: NA
v_gene: TRBV5-1
len: 15

CDR3aa: CASSISQPENQPQHF
CDR3nt: TGTGCCAGTAGTATTTCCCAGCCCGAAAATCAGCCCCAGCATTTT
j_gene: TRBJ1-5
abundance: NA
d_gene: NA
v_gene: TRBV19
len: 15

CDR3aa: CASSLLFREENEQFF
CDR3nt: TGTGCCAGCAGTTTACTGTTTAGAGAAGAGAATGAGCAGTTCTTC
j_gene: TRBJ2-1
abundance: NA
d_gene: NA
v_gene: TRBV28
len: 15

CDR3aa: CASSTLAGTAYNEQFF
CDR3nt: TGCGCCAGCAGCACCCTAGCGGGAACTGCCTACAATGAGCAGTTCTTC
j_gene: TRBJ2-1
abundance: NA
d_gene: TRBD2
v_gene: TRBV5-1
len: 16

CDR3aa: CSAPRVDGYTF
CDR3nt: TGCAGCGCTCCCCGGGTCGATGGCTACACCTTC
j_gene: TRBJ1-2
abundance: NA
d_gene: NA
v_gene: TRBV29-1
len: 11

CDR3aa: CASTSLGQMNTEAFF
CDR3nt: TGCGCCAGCACGTCACTTGGACAGATGAACACTGAAGCTTTCTTT
j_gene: TRBJ1-1
abundance: NA
d_gene: NA
v_gene: TRBV5-1
len: 15

CDR3aa: CASSSVGDRPSTDTQYF
CDR3nt: TGTGCCAGCAGCTCTGTCGGGGACCGCCCTAGCACAGATACGCAGTATTTT
j_gene: TRBJ2-3
abundance: NA
d_gene: NA
v_gene: TRBV7-2
len: 17

CDR3aa: CASRKAGGANTGELFF
CDR3nt: TGTGCCAGCAGGAAAGCAGGGGGCGCGAACACCGGGGAGCTGTTTTTT
j_gene: TRBJ2-2
abundance: NA
d_gene: TRBD1
v_gene: TRBV6-6
len: 16

CDR3aa: CASSERGGAQPQHF
CDR3nt: TGTGCCAGCAGTGAAAGGGGGGGAGCTCAGCCCCAGCATTTT
j_gene: TRBJ1-5
abundance: NA
d_gene: NA
v_gene: TRBV6-1
len: 14

CDR3aa: CSAREGLEYEQYF
CDR3nt: TGCAGTGCTAGAGAGGGACTAGAATACGAGCAGTACTTC
j_gene: TRBJ2-7
abundance: once
d_gene: TRBD2
v_gene: TRBV20-1
len: 13

CDR3aa: CASSRLLGGGSYEQYF
CDR3nt: TGCGCCAGCAGCCGACTATTAGGCGGGGGCTCCTACGAGCAGTACTTC
j_gene: TRBJ2-7
abundance: NA
d_gene: TRBD2
v_gene: TRBV5-1
len: 16

CDR3aa: CSARDGASARHEQFF
CDR3nt: TGCAGTGCTAGAGATGGGGCTAGCGCGAGGCATGAGCAGTTCTTC
j_gene: TRBJ2-1
abundance: NA
d_gene: NA
v_gene: TRBV20-1
len: 15

CDR3aa: CASSQPGTAEAFF
CDR3nt: TGCGCCAGCAGCCAACCCGGGACAGCTGAAGCTTTCTTT
j_gene: TRBJ1-1
abundance: NA
d_gene: TRBD1
v_gene: TRBV4-3
len: 13

CDR3aa: CASSFFRTVQADTQYF
CDR3nt: TGTGCCAGCAGCTTTTTCCGGACAGTCCAGGCAGATACGCAGTATTTT
j_gene: TRBJ2-3
abundance: NA
d_gene: NA
v_gene: TRBV5-6
len: 16

CDR3aa: CSVELPTDGTDTQYF
CDR3nt: TGCAGCGTTGAGCTCCCGACTGACGGCACAGATACGCAGTATTTT
j_gene: TRBJ2-3
abundance: NA
d_gene: NA
v_gene: TRBV29-1
len: 15

CDR3aa: CASSMTPGQGEAFF
CDR3nt: TGTGCCAGTAGTATGACCCCCGGACAGGGTGAAGCTTTCTTT
j_gene: TRBJ1-1
abundance: NA
d_gene: TRBD1
v_gene: TRBV19
len: 14

CDR3aa: CASSPTLLGEEQFF
CDR3nt: TGTGCCAGCAGCCCCACCCTTTTAGGAGAAGAGCAGTTCTTC
j_gene: TRBJ2-1
abundance: NA
d_gene: NA
v_gene: TRBV7-2
len: 14

CDR3aa: CASSPFEGGPGELFF
CDR3nt: TGTGCCAGCTCACCCTTCGAGGGAGGGCCCGGGGAGCTGTTTTTT
j_gene: TRBJ2-2
abundance: once
d_gene: TRBD2
v_gene: TRBV18
len: 15